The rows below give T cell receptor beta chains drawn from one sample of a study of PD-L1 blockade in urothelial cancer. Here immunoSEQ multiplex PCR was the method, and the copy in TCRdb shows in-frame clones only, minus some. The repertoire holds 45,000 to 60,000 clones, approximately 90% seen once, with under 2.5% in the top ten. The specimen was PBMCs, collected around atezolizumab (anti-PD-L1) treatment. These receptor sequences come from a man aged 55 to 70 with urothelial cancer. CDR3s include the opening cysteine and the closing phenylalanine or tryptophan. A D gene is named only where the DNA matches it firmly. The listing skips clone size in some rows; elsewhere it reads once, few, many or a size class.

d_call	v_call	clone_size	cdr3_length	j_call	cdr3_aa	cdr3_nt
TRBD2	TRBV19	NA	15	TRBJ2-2	CASRPSGTNTGELFF	TGTGCCAGTAGACCTAGCGGGACGAACACCGGGGAGCTGTTTTTT
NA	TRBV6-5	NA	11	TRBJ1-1	CASRGRTEAFF	TGTGCCAGCAGAGGGAGGACTGAAGCTTTCTTT
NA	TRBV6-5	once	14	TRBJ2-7	CASSYRGGRGEQYF	TGTGCCAGCAGTTACCGTGGGGGGAGAGGCGAGCAGTACTTC
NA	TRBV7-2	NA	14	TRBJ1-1	CASSLRGQVTEAFF	TGTGCCAGCAGCTTAAGGGGACAAGTCACTGAAGCTTTCTTT
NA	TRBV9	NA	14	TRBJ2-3	CASSVDSSTDTQYF	TGTGCCAGCAGCGTGGACAGCAGCACAGATACGCAGTATTTT
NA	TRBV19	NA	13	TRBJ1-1	CASSVGPNTEAFF	TGTGCCAGTAGTGTGGGCCCGAACACTGAAGCTTTCTTT
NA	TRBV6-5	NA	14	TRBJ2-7	CASSYSRQGYEQYF	TGTGCCAGCAGTTACTCGAGGCAGGGCTACGAGCAGTACTTC
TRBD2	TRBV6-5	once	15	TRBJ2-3	CASNKGLAGADTQYF	TGTGCCAGCAACAAGGGACTAGCGGGAGCGGATACGCAGTATTTT
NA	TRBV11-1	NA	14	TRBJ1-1	CASSLGQKNTEAFF	TGTGCCAGCAGCCTGGGGCAGAAGAACACTGAAGCTTTCTTT
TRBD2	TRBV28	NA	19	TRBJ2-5	CASSGEAGTSGRVQETQYF	TGTGCCAGCAGTGGGGAAGCCGGGACTAGCGGGAGGGTCCAAGAGACCCAGTACTTC
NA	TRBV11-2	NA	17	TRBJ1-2	CASSALRDTRVNYGYTF	TGTGCCAGCAGCGCTCTTCGGGACACCCGCGTTAACTATGGCTACACCTTC
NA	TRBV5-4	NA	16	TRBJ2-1	CASSLEAGSRRNEQFF	TGTGCCAGCAGCTTGGAGGCGGGGAGTAGGAGGAATGAGCAGTTCTTC
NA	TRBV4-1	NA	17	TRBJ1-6	CASSQDLGQGPLGTLHF	TGCGCCAGCAGCCAAGATCTGGGGCAGGGGCCGTTGGGGACCCTCCACTTT
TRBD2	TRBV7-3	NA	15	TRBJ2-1	CASSRGAGGLDEQFF	TGTGCCAGCAGTCGAGGAGCGGGGGGGCTGGATGAGCAGTTCTTC
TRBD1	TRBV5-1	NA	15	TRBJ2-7	CASSLAGTVPYEQYF	TGCGCCAGCAGCTTGGCCGGGACAGTCCCCTACGAGCAGTACTTC
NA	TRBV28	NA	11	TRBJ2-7	CASSSRVEQYF	TGTGCCAGCAGTTCCAGGGTCGAGCAGTACTTC
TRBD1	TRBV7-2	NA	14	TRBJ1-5	CASSGGTAAQPQHF	TGTGCCAGCAGCGGCGGGACAGCGGCTCAGCCCCAGCATTTT
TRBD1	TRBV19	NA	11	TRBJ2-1	CASSIGTGYFF	TGTGCCAGTAGTATCGGGACAGGCTACTTCTTC
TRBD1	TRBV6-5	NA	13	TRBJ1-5	CATRGGGNQPQHF	TGTGCCACCAGGGGGGGTGGCAATCAGCCCCAGCATTTT
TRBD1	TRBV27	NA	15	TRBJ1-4	CASSFLGTGREKLFF	TGTGCCAGCAGTTTTCTTGGGACAGGGCGTGAAAAACTGTTTTTT
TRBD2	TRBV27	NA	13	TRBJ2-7	CASRIAGSYEQYF	TGTGCCAGCAGGATAGCGGGCAGCTACGAGCAGTACTTC
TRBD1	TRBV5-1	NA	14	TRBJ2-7	CASSIRTGNHEQYF	TGCGCCAGCAGCATTCGGACAGGTAATCACGAGCAGTACTTC
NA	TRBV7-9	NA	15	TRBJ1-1	CASSLAEGRGTEAFF	TGTGCCAGCAGCTTAGCGGAGGGGCGCGGAACTGAAGCTTTCTTT
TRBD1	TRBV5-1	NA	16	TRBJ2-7	CASSAARDRAYYEQYF	TGCGCCAGCAGCGCGGCCAGGGACAGGGCCTACTACGAGCAGTACTTC
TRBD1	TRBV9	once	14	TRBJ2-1	CASTGQGIYNEQFF	TGTGCCAGCACCGGACAGGGAATCTACAATGAGCAGTTCTTC
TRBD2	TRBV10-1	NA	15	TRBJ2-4	CASSEYPGLANIQYF	TGCGCCAGCAGTGAGTACCCCGGACTAGCAAACATTCAGTACTTC
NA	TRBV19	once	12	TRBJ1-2	CASSIGQGVRTF	TGTGCCAGTAGTATCGGACAAGGCGTCAGGACCTTC
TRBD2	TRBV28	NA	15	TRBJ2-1	CASSSPGGRHNEQFF	TGTGCCAGCAGTTCCCCGGGGGGGCGCCACAATGAGCAGTTCTTC
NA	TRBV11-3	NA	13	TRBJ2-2	CASSSAHTGELFF	TGTGCCAGCAGCAGCGCGCACACCGGGGAGCTGTTTTTT
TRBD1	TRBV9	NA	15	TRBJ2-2	CASSGGQGSTGELFF	TGTGCCAGCAGCGGAGGACAGGGCAGCACCGGGGAGCTGTTTTTT
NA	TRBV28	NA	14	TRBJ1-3	CASDTTSQGNTIYF	TGTGCCAGCGATACCACGAGCCAGGGGAACACCATATATTTT
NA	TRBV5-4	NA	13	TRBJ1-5	CASSPEINQPQHF	TGTGCCAGCAGCCCCGAGATCAATCAGCCCCAGCATTTT
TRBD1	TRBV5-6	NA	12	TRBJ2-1	CASSLRGQGKFF	TGTGCCAGCAGCTTGCGGGGACAGGGCAAGTTCTTC
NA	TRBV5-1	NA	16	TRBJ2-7	CASSLYPGAISYEQYF	TGCGCCAGCAGCTTGTACCCAGGGGCAATCTCCTACGAGCAGTACTTC
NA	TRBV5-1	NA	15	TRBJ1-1	CASSLGAGRHTEAFF	TGCGCCAGCAGCTTGGGGGCAGGGCGGCACACTGAAGCTTTCTTT
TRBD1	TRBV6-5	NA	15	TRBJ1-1	CASKSPRTGGTEAFF	TGTGCCAGCAAGTCCCCGCGGACAGGGGGCACTGAAGCTTTCTTT
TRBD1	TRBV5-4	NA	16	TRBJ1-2	CASSLGGQGVNYGYTF	TGTGCCAGCAGCTTGGGTGGCCAGGGGGTTAACTATGGCTACACCTTC
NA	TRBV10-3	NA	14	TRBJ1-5	CAIRETESGQPQHF	TGTGCCATCAGAGAAACGGAGTCGGGTCAGCCCCAGCATTTT
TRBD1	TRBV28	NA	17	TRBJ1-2	CASSSPPSGGARYGYTF	TGTGCCAGCAGTTCCCCACCCTCAGGGGGCGCACGGTATGGCTACACCTTC
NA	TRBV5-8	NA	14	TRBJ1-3	CASSLTGSGNTIYF	TGTGCCAGCAGCTTGACAGGGTCTGGAAACACCATATATTTT
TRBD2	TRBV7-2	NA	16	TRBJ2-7	CASSPPRTSGAYEQYF	TGTGCCAGCAGCCCACCCAGGACTAGCGGAGCCTACGAGCAGTACTTC
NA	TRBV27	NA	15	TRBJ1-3	CASMERYLSGNTIYF	TGTGCCAGCATGGAGAGGTATTTGTCTGGAAACACCATATATTTT
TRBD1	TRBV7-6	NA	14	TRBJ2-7	CASSLVTGAYEQYF	TGTGCCAGCAGCTTAGTTACAGGGGCCTACGAGCAGTACTTC
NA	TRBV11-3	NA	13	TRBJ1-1	CASSQFMNTEAFF	TGTGCCAGCAGCCAATTCATGAACACTGAAGCTTTCTTT
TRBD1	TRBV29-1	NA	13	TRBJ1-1	CSVQSRGWTEAFF	TGCAGCGTTCAAAGCAGGGGGTGGACTGAAGCTTTCTTT
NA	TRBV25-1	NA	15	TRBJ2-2	CASSEDSTFTGELFF	TGTGCCAGCAGTGAAGATAGCACCTTCACCGGGGAGCTGTTTTTT
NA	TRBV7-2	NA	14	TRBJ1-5	CASSLVLSNQPQHF	TGTGCCAGCAGCTTAGTTCTGTCCAATCAGCCCCAGCATTTT
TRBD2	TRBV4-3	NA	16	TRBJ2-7	CASSQSRLAGDYEQYF	TGCGCCAGCAGCCAAAGTAGACTAGCGGGAGACTACGAGCAGTACTTC
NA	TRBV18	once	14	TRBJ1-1	CASSPPSPRTEAFF	TGTGCCAGCTCACCACCGTCGCCACGGACTGAAGCTTTCTTT
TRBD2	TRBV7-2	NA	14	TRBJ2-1	CAGGAGAHRNEQFF	TGTGCCGGCGGGGCGGGAGCTCATCGCAATGAGCAGTTCTTC
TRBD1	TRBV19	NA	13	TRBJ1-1	CASRLTGMTEAFF	TGTGCCAGTAGGCTGACAGGGATGACTGAAGCTTTCTTT
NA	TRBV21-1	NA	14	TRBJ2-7	CASKAGWDRIGQYF	TGTGCCAGCAAGGCGGGCTGGGATAGAATTGGGCAGTACTTC
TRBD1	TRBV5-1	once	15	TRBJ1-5	CASSLEGQGNQPQHF	TGCGCCAGCAGCTTGGAGGGACAGGGGAATCAGCCCCAGCATTTT